Listed here are 28 T cell receptor beta chains from one sample, sequenced in a study of blood T cell repertoires in COVID-19. The protocol was immunoSEQ multiplex PCR, while the TCRdb copy is restricted to in-frame clones and leaves out a portion. The sample has around 33,000 clones; 90% are singletons. Sequencing used peripheral blood. Source of these receptors: a man at least 80 years old with acute or convalescent COVID-19.

This rearrangement joins TRBV30 to TRBJ1-5; D uncertain. Germline V gives CDR1 GTSNPN, CDR2 SVGIG (reference sequence). V shed 5 bases and J shed 6 bases, with 17 bases lying between them. The CDR3 runs to 14 residues. The CDR3 sequence: CAWSQGSFFQPQHF. In DNA, the CDR3 is TGTGCCTGGTCCCAAGGGAGCTTTTTTCAGCCCCAGCATTTT. Full variable domain (outside the CDR3, taken from reference TRBV30 and TRBJ1-5): SQTIHQWPATLVQPVGSPLSLECTVEGTSNPNLYWYRQAAGRGLQLLFYSVGIGQISSEVPQNLSASRPQDRQFILSSKKLLLSDSGFYLCAWSQGSFFQPQHFGDGTRLSIL.

The V gene is TRBV12-5, the J gene TRBJ2-5, with D possibly being TRBD2 (6 bases). The V end was cut by 4 bases, the J end by 5 bases, with 14 bases between. This CDR3 has 14 amino acids. Germline CDR1 LGHNT, CDR2 FRNRAP. The CDR3 DNA is TGTGCTAGTGGTTCTCCGGGGGACGGGGAGACCCAGTACTTC. Its translation is CASGSPGDGETQYF.

The chain has TRBV20-1 and TRBJ2-5, with 12 positions matching TRBD2. Germline CDR1 is DFQATT and CDR2 is SNEGSKA (reference sequence). CDR3 size: 17 residues. Trimming at V came to 3 bases and at J to 2 bases, leaving 10 bases not matched to a gene. In DNA, the CDR3 is TGCAGTGCTAGTGCTAGCGGGGGGGCCGCGGGACAAGAGACCCAGTACTTC. It specifies CSASASGGAAGQETQYF.

Points on this clone: Other DNA sequences of this sample code for an identical CDR3. The rearrangement uses TRBV27 and TRBJ1-1, with 12 nucleotides matching TRBD1. Losses at the gene ends were 5 bases for V and 5 bases for J; bases not matched to a gene: 3. Germline loops: CDR1 MNHEY, CDR2 SMNVEV (reference sequence). This CDR3 contains 14 residues. The CDR3 sequence is CASSRDRGRTEAFF. The CDR3 bases are TGTGCCAGCAGTCGGGACAGGGGGCGGACTGAAGCTTTCTTT.

The chain has TRBV6-1 and TRBJ1-5; D gene ambiguous. Germline V gene sequence: CDR1 MNHNS, CDR2 SASEGT. The CDR3 covers 13 residues. Trimming removed 3 bases at V and 6 bases at J, with 9 bases between. The CDR3 DNA follows: TGTGCCAGCAGTGATTTGGGAGTTCAGCCCCAGCATTTT. It translates to CASSDLGVQPQHF.

This clone was picked up one time. This chain joins TRBV19 and TRBJ1-6; 9 nucleotides agree with TRBD1. The CDR3 length is 15 residues. The germline V gene encodes CDR1 LNHDA and CDR2 SQIVND (reference sequence). The ends lost 6 bases at V and 7 bases at J; junction bases unmatched: 7. The CDR3 bases are TGTGCCAGTAGGACCGGGGACAGGGCGAATTCACCCCTCCACTTT. As protein: CASRTGDRANSPLHF. The whole variable domain, filled in from reference TRBV19 and TRBJ1-6, reads DGGITQSPKYLFRKEGQNVTLSCEQNLNHDAMYWYRQDPGQGLRLIYYSQIVNDFQKGDIAEGYSVSREKKESFPLTVTSAQKNPTAFYLCASRTGDRANSPLHFGNGTRLTVT.

The rearrangement joins TRBV27 to TRBJ2-7; perhaps TRBD1 as D (6 bases). Between the trimmed V and J ends, which lost 5 bases and 3 bases, there was a span of 20 bases. This CDR3 has 16 residues. Germline loops: CDR1 MNHEY, CDR2 SMNVEV (reference sequence). The CDR3 loop is CASSHEPGHIFYEQYF. The CDR3 DNA reads TGTGCCAGCAGTCATGAACCGGGACACATCTTCTACGAGCAGTACTTC.

The V gene is TRBV6-2 or TRBV6-3, the J gene TRBJ1-5, with TRBD1 matching over 8 bases. The CDR3 has 15 amino acids. Germline V CDR1 and CDR2: MNHEY, SVGEGT. Losses at the gene ends were 4 bases for V and 2 bases for J; bases not matched to a gene: 4. This CDR3 reads CASSSQTGGNQPQHF. The CDR3 DNA follows: TGTGCCAGCAGTTCTCAGACAGGGGGCAATCAGCCCCAGCATTTT.

This chain joins TRBV7-8 and TRBJ1-5; no definite D call. The CDR3 loop spans 15 amino acids. Between the trimmed V and J ends, which lost 5 bases and 3 bases, there was a span of 14 bases. CDR1 and CDR2 (germline): SGHVS, FQNEAQ. CDR3 bases: TGTGCCAGCAGCCCCACACGTGGCCCCAATCAGCCCCAGCATTTT. Amino acids: CASSPTRGPNQPQHF.

V is TRBV5-4 and J is TRBJ1-2, with TRBD1 as a possible D gene (6 bases). Trimming removed 0 bases at V and 6 bases at J, with 15 bases between. The length of the CDR3 is 15 residues. Germline CDR1 reads SGHNT; CDR2 reads YYREEE (reference sequence). CDR3: CASSLGRGEGDGYTF. In DNA, the CDR3 is TGTGCCAGCAGCTTGGGCAGGGGAGAAGGAGATGGCTACACCTTC. Drawing the rest from reference TRBV5-4 and TRBJ1-2, the complete variable domain is ETGVTQSPTHLIKTRGQQVTLRCSSQSGHNTVSWYQQALGQGPQFIFQYYREEENGRGNFPPRFSGLQFPNYSSELNVNALELDDSALYLCASSLGRGEGDGYTFGSGTRLTVV.

The V and J genes are TRBV27 and TRBJ2-3; TRBD2 agrees at 9 bases. J lost 6 bases, V lost 0 bases, and 7 bases had no gene match. The germline V gene encodes CDR1 MNHEY and CDR2 SMNVEV (reference sequence). There are 16 residues in the CDR3. The CDR3: CASSLSFSGGRDTQYF. The CDR3, as DNA: TGTGCCAGCAGTTTATCGTTTAGCGGGGGCCGGGATACGCAGTATTTT.

The chain employs TRBV3-1 (or the pseudogene TRBV3-2) and TRBJ1-2, with a tentative D call TRBD1 (6 bases). V gave up 6 bases and J gave up 4 bases, with 24 bases separating them. Germline V CDR1 and CDR2: LGHDT, YNNKEL (reference sequence). CDR3 length equals 17 residues. This CDR3 is CASSHGGAGGFIYGYTF. The CDR3 nucleotides read TGTGCCAGCAGTCATGGGGGGGCCGGGGGCTTCATCTATGGCTACACCTTC.

V is TRBV28 and J is TRBJ1-2; D possibly corresponds to TRBD1 (6 bases). The CDR3 contains 13 residues. CDR1 is MDHEN and CDR2 is SYDVKM in the germline V gene. Trimming removed 2 bases at V and 7 bases at J, with 11 bases between. The CDR3 sequence is CASSLHRVPGYTF. The CDR3 nucleotides read TGTGCCAGCAGTTTACACAGGGTTCCTGGCTACACCTTC.

V and J are TRBV5-4 and TRBJ2-1; D is uncertain. The V gene's germline CDR1 is SGHNT and CDR2 YYREEE (reference sequence). This CDR3 region has 13 residues. The V end was cut by 3 bases, the J end by 7 bases, with 11 bases between. DNA of the CDR3: TGTGCCAGCAGCTCTTTTTCACGGAATGAGCAGTTCTTC. It yields the protein CASSSFSRNEQFF.

The V call is TRBV3-1 (or the pseudogene TRBV3-2), the J call TRBJ1-1; D unresolved. Germline V CDR1 and CDR2: LGHDT, YNNKEL (reference sequence). Trimming took 3 bases from V and 3 from J, leaving 8 bases between them. The CDR3 consists of 13 residues. The CDR3 bases are TGTGCCAGCAGCCATAACTATGACACTGAAGCTTTCTTT. Encoded protein: CASSHNYDTEAFF.

This clone was seen more than once but under ten times. The chain is built from TRBV28 and TRBJ2-3; 7 positions match TRBD1. The CDR3 is 13 residues long. V lost 3 bases and J lost 9; bases outside the gene matches: 6. In germline, CDR1 is MDHEN, CDR2 SYDVKM. Here the CDR3 reads CASSLTGFETQYF. As DNA, the CDR3 is TGTGCCAGCAGTTTGACAGGGTTTGAGACGCAGTATTTT. The variable domain in full, with the rest retrieved from reference TRBV28 and TRBJ2-3, is DVKVTQSSRYLVKRTGEKVFLECVQDMDHENMFWYRQDPGLGLRLIYFSYDVKMKEKGDIPEGYSVSREKKERFSLILESASTNQTSMYLCASSLTGFETQYFGPGTRLTVL.

The CDR3 DNA follows: TGTGCCTGGACCCGGGGACAGGTTGATGGCTACACCTTC. Translated: CAWTRGQVDGYTF. The chain couples TRBV30 to TRBJ1-2, with 8 positions matching TRBD1. The CDR3 runs to 13 residues. V gave up 4 bases and J gave up 6 bases; unmatched junction bases: 7. Germline V gene sequence: CDR1 GTSNPN, CDR2 SVGIG (reference sequence).

The gene calls are TRBV4-1 and TRBJ2-7, with D maybe TRBD2 (7 bases). CDR3 length equals 18 residues. Germline-derived CDR1 and CDR2 are MGHRA and YSYEKL. Deletions cut 0 bases from V and 0 bases from J, with 18 bases between. The CDR3 spells CASSQDRPGGALSYEQYF. The CDR3 coding sequence is TGCGCCAGCAGCCAAGATAGGCCTGGGGGGGCCCTCTCCTACGAGCAGTACTTC.

The table lists this clone with a count of one. This chain connects TRBV19 to TRBJ2-7; a possible D gene is TRBD1 (6 bases). V was pared by 1 base and J by 2 bases, with 9 bases between. Germline lookup yields CDR1 LNHDA and CDR2 SQIVND (reference sequence). The CDR3 length is 14 residues. This CDR3 is CASSIATGTYEQYF. In DNA, the CDR3 is TGTGCCAGTAGTATAGCGACAGGAACCTACGAGCAGTACTTC.

This clone has just a few counts. The chain is built from TRBV7-9 and TRBJ2-2, with D possibly TRBD2 on 6 matching bases. V was clipped by 10 bases and J by 3 bases, with 15 bases between them. CDR1 is SEHNR and CDR2 is FQNEAQ in the germline V gene (reference sequence). This CDR3 spans 14 amino acids. CDR3 nucleotide sequence: TGTGCCATCCAGGAGGGGAGCGACACCGGGGAGCTGTTTTTT. Its protein is CAIQEGSDTGELFF. Variable domain in full (rest from reference TRBV7-9 and TRBJ2-2): DTGVSQNPRHKITKRGQNVTFRCDPISEHNRLYWYRQTLGQGPEFLTYFQNEAQLEKSRLLSDRFSAERPKGSFSTLEIQRTEQGDSAMYLCAIQEGSDTGELFFGEGSRLTVL.

The chain recombines TRBV19 with TRBJ2-1, with D uncertain. Germline V CDR1 and CDR2: LNHDA, SQIVND (reference sequence). CDR3 length equals 15 residues. The ends were cut back, 4 bases at V and 4 bases at J, with 14 bases in the middle. The CDR3 sequence: CASSSRGRLYNEQFF. The CDR3 nucleotides read TGTGCCAGTAGTAGTCGAGGTCGCCTTTACAATGAGCAGTTCTTC.

V is TRBV29-1 and J is TRBJ1-4; possible D gene TRBD1, 6 bases. The V gene lost 0 bases and the J gene lost 0 bases, with 11 bases spanning the gap. Per germline, CDR1 SQVTM and CDR2 ANQGSEA. This CDR3 region has 16 residues. In DNA form, the CDR3 reads TGCAGCGTTGAAGACCCAGGGGCGGCAACTAATGAAAAACTGTTTTTT. This translates into CSVEDPGAATNEKLFF.

The chain employs TRBV19 and TRBJ2-2; 7 bases map to TRBD1. Germline CDR1 LNHDA, CDR2 SQIVND (reference sequence). The CDR3 sequence is 14 residues long. Trimming at V came to 6 bases and at J to 6 bases, leaving 7 bases not matched to a gene. The CDR3 loop is CASRPTGIPGELFF. CDR3 DNA sequence: TGTGCCAGTAGACCGACAGGGATCCCCGGGGAGCTGTTTTTT.

The rearrangement joins TRBV14 to TRBJ2-2; D may be TRBD2 (5 bases). The CDR3 length is 14 residues. The germline V gene has CDR1 SGHDN and CDR2 FVKESK. V was cut by 0 bases and J by 5 bases, with 7 bases left in between. Here the CDR3 reads CASSQDSGTGELFF. CDR3 coding DNA: TGTGCCAGCAGCCAAGATTCGGGGACCGGGGAGCTGTTTTTT.

The chain has TRBV2 and TRBJ1-5; D call uncertain. Trimming shortened V by 2 bases and J by 4 bases, and 6 bases separated the two germline ends. CDR3 length: 13 amino acids. The germline gives CDR1 SNHLY, CDR2 FYNNEI. This CDR3 reads CASSETFNQPQHF. The CDR3 DNA sequence: TGTGCCAGCAGTGAAACTTTTAATCAGCCCCAGCATTTT.

The J gene is TRBJ2-7, the V gene TRBV19, with D possibly being TRBD2 (6 bases). Trimming cost V 7 bases and J 6 bases, with 25 bases left between them. The CDR3 consists of 16 residues. Germline V gene lookup returns CDR1 LNHDA and CDR2 SQIVND (reference sequence). The CDR3 loop reads CASTGGSGWGNSEQYF. CDR3 sequence (DNA): TGTGCCAGTACTGGAGGGTCGGGATGGGGAAATAGCGAGCAGTACTTC.

V and J are TRBV7-3 and TRBJ2-1; TRBD2 matches 7 bases. The J segment lost 13 bases and the V segment lost 3 bases, leaving 3 bases of the junction unmatched. Germline lookup yields CDR1 SGHTA and CDR2 FQGTGA. CDR3 length: 11 amino acids. Here the CDR3 reads CASSLGDYQFF. CDR3 coding DNA: TGTGCCAGCAGCTTGGGGGACTACCAGTTCTTC.

The chain is built from TRBV10-1 and TRBJ1-2; D possibly corresponds to TRBD1 (6 bases). CDR1 and CDR2 from the germline V gene are WNHNN and SYGVQD (reference sequence). With 6 bases removed from V and 8 bases from J, the gap between germline ends came to 16 bases. This CDR3 is 13 amino acids long. CDR3 DNA: TGCGCCAGCAGCCCTACAGGGATCGCCGGCTACACCTTC. It yields the protein CASSPTGIAGYTF.